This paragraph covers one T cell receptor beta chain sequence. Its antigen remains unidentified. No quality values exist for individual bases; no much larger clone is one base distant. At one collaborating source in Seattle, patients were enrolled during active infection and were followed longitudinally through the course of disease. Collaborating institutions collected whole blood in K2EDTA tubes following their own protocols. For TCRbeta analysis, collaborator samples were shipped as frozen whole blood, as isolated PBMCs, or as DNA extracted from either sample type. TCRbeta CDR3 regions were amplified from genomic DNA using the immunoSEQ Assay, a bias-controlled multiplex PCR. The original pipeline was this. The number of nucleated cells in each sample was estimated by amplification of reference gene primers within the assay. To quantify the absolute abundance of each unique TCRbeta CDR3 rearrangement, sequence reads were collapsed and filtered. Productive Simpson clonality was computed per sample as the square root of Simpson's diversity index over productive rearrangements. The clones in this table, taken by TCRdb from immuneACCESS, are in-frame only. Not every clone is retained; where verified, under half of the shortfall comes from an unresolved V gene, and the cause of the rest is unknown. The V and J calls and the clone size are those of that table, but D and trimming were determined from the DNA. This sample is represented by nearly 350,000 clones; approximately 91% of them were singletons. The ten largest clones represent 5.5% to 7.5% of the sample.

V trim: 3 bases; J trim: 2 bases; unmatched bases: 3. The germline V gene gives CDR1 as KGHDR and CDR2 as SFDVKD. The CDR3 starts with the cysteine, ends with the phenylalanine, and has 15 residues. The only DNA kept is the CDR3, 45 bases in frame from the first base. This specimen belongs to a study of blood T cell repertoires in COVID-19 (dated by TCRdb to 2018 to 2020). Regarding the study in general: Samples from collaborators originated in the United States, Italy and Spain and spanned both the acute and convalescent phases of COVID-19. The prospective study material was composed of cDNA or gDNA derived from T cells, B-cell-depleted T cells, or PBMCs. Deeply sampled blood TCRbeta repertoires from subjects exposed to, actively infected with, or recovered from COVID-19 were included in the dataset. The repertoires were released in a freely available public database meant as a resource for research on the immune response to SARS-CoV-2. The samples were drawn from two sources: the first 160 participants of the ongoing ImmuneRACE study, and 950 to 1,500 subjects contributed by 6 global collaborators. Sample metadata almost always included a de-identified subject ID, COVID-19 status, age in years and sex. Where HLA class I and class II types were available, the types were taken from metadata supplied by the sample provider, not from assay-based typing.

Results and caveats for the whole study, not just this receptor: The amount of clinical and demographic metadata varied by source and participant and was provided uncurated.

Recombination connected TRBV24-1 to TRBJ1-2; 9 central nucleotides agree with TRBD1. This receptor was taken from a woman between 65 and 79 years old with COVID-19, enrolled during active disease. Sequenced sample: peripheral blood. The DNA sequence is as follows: TGTGCCACCAGTGATAATGACAGGGGGAACTATGGCTACACCTTC. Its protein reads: CATSDNDRGNYGYTF.